The 5 T cell receptor beta chains in this list originate from one sample, sequenced in a study of early stage breast cancer tumors. Sequenced by immunoSEQ multiplex PCR; TCRdb stores in-frame clones only, minus some. The profile shows some 8,100 clones, 70% to 85% of them singletons. Material for sequencing was normal breast tissue next to the tumor. The receptors were gathered from a person aged 60 to 70 with breast cancer.

The sample holds a few counts of this clone. The rearrangement uses TRBV9 and TRBJ1-1; 7 nucleotides match TRBD1. The germline V gene has CDR1 SGDLS and CDR2 YYNGEE. This CDR3 contains 13 residues. Trimming removed 4 bases from V and 4 bases from J; junction bases left unmatched: 4. The CDR3 coding sequence is TGTGCCAGCAGCCTTGACAGGGCCACTGAAGCTTTCTTT. As protein: CASSLDRATEAFF.

CDR3 amino acids: CASSQDKIVAGPENEQFF. DNA of the CDR3: TGCGCCAGCAGCCAAGATAAGATAGTAGCGGGCCCCGAAAATGAGCAGTTCTTC. The chain is built from TRBV4-1 and TRBJ2-1, with 7 positions matching TRBD2. Trimming removed 0 bases from V and 7 bases from J; junction bases left unmatched: 15. The CDR3 contains 18 residues. Germline V gives CDR1 MGHRA, CDR2 YSYEKL.

This rearrangement joins TRBV7-9 to TRBJ2-1; the D is unclear. The CDR3 is made up of 13 amino acids. CDR1 SEHNR and CDR2 FQNEAQ come from the germline V gene (reference sequence). The ends were cut back, 7 bases at V and 2 bases at J, with 9 bases in the middle. The CDR3 here is CASTLDPYNEQFF. Written as DNA, the CDR3 is TGTGCCAGCACCTTGGACCCCTACAATGAGCAGTTCTTC.

The chain couples TRBV5-1 to TRBJ2-7; D possibly corresponds to TRBD2 (7 bases). Per germline, CDR1 SGHRS and CDR2 YFSETQ. The CDR3 length is 15 residues. Trimming took off 0 bases at V and 6 bases at J, with 16 bases between the two ends. The CDR3 sequence is CASSLEGGGLLEQYF. The CDR3, as DNA: TGCGCCAGCAGCTTGGAAGGGGGGGGCCTCCTCGAGCAGTACTTC.

The chain recombines TRBV5-5 with TRBJ1-1; perhaps TRBD1 as D (5 bases). The V gene lost 3 bases and the J gene lost 0 bases, with 9 bases spanning the gap. CDR1 SGHKS and CDR2 YYEKEE come from the germline V gene (reference sequence). This CDR3 spans 14 amino acids. CDR3 protein: CASSSLGVNTEAFF. Written as DNA, the CDR3 is TGTGCCAGCAGCTCCTTGGGGGTGAACACTGAAGCTTTCTTT.